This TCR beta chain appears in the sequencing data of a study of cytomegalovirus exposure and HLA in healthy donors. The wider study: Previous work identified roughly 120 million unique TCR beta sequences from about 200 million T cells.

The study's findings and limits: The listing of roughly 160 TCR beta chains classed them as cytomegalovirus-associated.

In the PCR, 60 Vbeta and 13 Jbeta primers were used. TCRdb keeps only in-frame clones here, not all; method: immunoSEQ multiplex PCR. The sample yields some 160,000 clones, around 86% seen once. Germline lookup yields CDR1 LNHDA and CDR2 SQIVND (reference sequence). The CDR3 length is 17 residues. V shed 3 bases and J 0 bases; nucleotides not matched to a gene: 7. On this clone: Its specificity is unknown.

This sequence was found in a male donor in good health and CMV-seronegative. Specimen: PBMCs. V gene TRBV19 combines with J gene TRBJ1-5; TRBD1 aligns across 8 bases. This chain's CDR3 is CASSIRPRGHSNQPQHF. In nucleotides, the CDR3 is TGTGCCAGTAGTATCCGTCCCAGGGGGCATAGCAATCAGCCCCAGCATTTT.